This TCR beta chain was identified in a study of blood T cell repertoires in COVID-19 (TCRdb year 2020). About the investigation overall: Samples from collaborators originated in the United States, Italy and Spain and spanned both the acute and convalescent phases of COVID-19. Nearly every sample came with metadata listing a de-identified subject ID, COVID-19 status, age in years and sex. HLA class I and class II types, where available, came from metadata supplied by the sample provider rather than from assay-based typing. The material from the prospective study consisted of cDNA or gDNA derived from T cells, B-cell-depleted T cells, or PBMCs. The repertoires were released in a freely available public database intended as a resource for research on the immune response to SARS-CoV-2. Deeply sampled blood TCRbeta repertoires from subjects exposed to, actively infected with, or recovered from COVID-19 were included in the dataset. The samples were drawn from the first 160 participants of the ongoing ImmuneRACE study and from 1,254 subjects provided by 6 global collaborators. The research as a whole found: The amount of clinical and demographic metadata varied by source and participant and was provided uncurated.

The collaborating institutions used their own protocols to collect whole blood in K2EDTA tubes. Collaborator samples were shipped for TCRbeta analysis as frozen whole blood, isolated PBMCs, or DNA extracted from either sample type. TCRbeta CDR3 regions were amplified from genomic DNA using the immunoSEQ Assay, a bias-controlled multiplex PCR. As for the original processing: Within the assay, amplification of reference gene primers was used to estimate how many nucleated cells each sample contained. Sequence reads were collapsed and filtered to measure the absolute abundance of every unique TCRbeta CDR3 rearrangement. For each sample, productive Simpson clonality was calculated by taking the square root of Simpson's diversity index across productive rearrangements. TCRdb retrieved this table from immuneACCESS and kept in-frame rearrangements only. Not all clones are present; in checked studies, unresolved V genes account for under half, and no reason is known for the remainder. The V and J calls and clone size come from that table; D and trimming were worked out from the DNA. This sample gives about 140,000 clones in total; more than 80% of them show up just once. Jointly, the top ten make up 5.5% to 7% of the sample.

Comments on this clone: The antigen this receptor binds is unknown. No clone much larger than this one lies a single base away; base qualities are absent.

The germline V gene (reference sequence) provides CDR1 LNHDA and CDR2 SQIVND. Inclusive of the bounding cysteine and phenylalanine, the CDR3 is 15 residues long. Just the 45-base CDR3 DNA is kept, in frame starting at base 1. From V the trimming removes 6 bases and from J it removes 8 bases, while the gene matches leave 14 bases of the junction unaccounted for. The clonotype comes from a human donor in a cohort sampled during active COVID-19. The chain is made from TRBV19 and TRBJ1-1; 8 bases in between match TRBD1. Input material: peripheral blood. The CDR3 amino acid sequence is: CASRWLGQGDTEAFF. The DNA sequence follows: TGTGCCAGTAGGTGGTTAGGACAGGGAGATACGGAAGCTTTCTTT.